These 12 T cell receptor beta chains came from one sample sequenced in a study of control samples from healthy donors and cancer patients. TCRdb keeps only in-frame clones here, not all; method: immunoSEQ multiplex PCR. The table shows about 410,000 clones, with 75% to 95% occurring only once. Sequenced sample: PBMCs. These receptors all stem from a man aged 35 to 55 with head and neck cancer.

V gene TRBV7-3 combines with J gene TRBJ2-3; TRBD1 might be the D (5 bases). Trimming cost V 1 base and J 2 bases, with 10 bases left between them. The CDR3 loop spans 15 amino acids. CDR1 and CDR2 (germline): SGHTA, FQGTGA. The CDR3 reads CASSLRGGYTDTQYF. In DNA, the CDR3 is TGTGCCAGCAGCTTAAGGGGCGGTTACACAGATACGCAGTATTTT.

V is TRBV29-1 and J is TRBJ2-1; no clear D gene. The CDR3 is 14 residues long. Germline CDR1 SQVTM, CDR2 ANQGSEA. V was clipped by 6 bases and J by 3 bases, with 15 bases between them. In DNA, the CDR3 is TGCAGCGTCGGCCCCCTCCTGGGCTACAATGAGCAGTTCTTC. Translated: CSVGPLLGYNEQFF.

The V gene is TRBV9, the J gene TRBJ1-3; D remains unclear. This CDR3 is 16 amino acids long. V lost 0 bases and J 1 base, leaving 11 bases between the germline ends. Germline V gene lookup returns CDR1 SGDLS and CDR2 YYNGEE. As DNA, the CDR3 is TGTGCCAGCAGCGTAGACACTTACGGATCTGGAAACACCATATATTTT. This encodes CASSVDTYGSGNTIYF.

The rearrangement links TRBV6-5 to TRBJ2-7, with D maybe TRBD1 (6 bases). Germline loops: CDR1 MNHEY, CDR2 SVGAGI. V was shortened by 2 bases and J by 2 bases, with 13 bases between the two germline ends. The CDR3 covers 15 residues. CDR3 nucleotide sequence: TGTGCCAGCAGTTACATGGGACAAAGTACCTACGAGCAGTACTTC. As protein: CASSYMGQSTYEQYF.

In DNA form, the CDR3 reads TGTGCCAGCAGCCCCCCCACAGGGGCCAAAGAGACCCAGTACTTC. Encoded protein: CASSPPTGAKETQYF. The chain has TRBV5-6 and TRBJ2-5, with TRBD1 identical over 7 bases. Trimming at V came to 4 bases and at J to 3 bases, leaving 9 bases not matched to a gene. The CDR3 covers 15 residues. The germline gives CDR1 SGHDT, CDR2 YYEEEE.

The chain uses TRBV29-1 and TRBJ2-3, with TRBD2 matching over 8 bases. The CDR3 has 16 residues. Trimming at V came to 7 bases and at J to 2 bases, leaving 14 bases not matched to a gene. Germline V gene sequence: CDR1 SQVTM, CDR2 ANQGSEA. The CDR3 reads CSDSGTRHVITDTQYF. The DNA of the CDR3 is TGCAGCGATTCCGGGACTAGACATGTTATCACAGATACGCAGTATTTT.

The chain employs TRBV5-7 and TRBJ2-2; D might be TRBD2 (7 bases). TRBV5-7 is noted as an ORF with a role that remains uncertain. V was cut by 4 bases and J by 7 bases, with 11 bases left in between. CDR3 size: 13 residues. The DNA for the CDR3 is TGTGCCAGCAGCCCGAGGGGGGGCGGGGAGCTGTTTTTT. This codes for CASSPRGGGELFF.

J is TRBJ2-2 and V is TRBV28, with 7 bases matching TRBD1. The junction had 6 bases not matched to a gene; V was cut back by 6 bases and J by 2 bases. Germline lookup yields CDR1 MDHEN and CDR2 SYDVKM. This CDR3 is 15 amino acids long. CDR3: CASSKGQVNTGELFF. CDR3 sequence (DNA): TGTGCCAGCAGCAAAGGACAGGTCAACACCGGGGAGCTGTTTTTT.

The chain links TRBV24-1 to TRBJ2-5, with D perhaps matching TRBD2 (6 bases). Trimming took off 2 bases at V and 5 bases at J, with 14 bases between the two ends. Germline assignment: CDR1 KGHDR and CDR2 SFDVKD. The CDR3 is 15 residues long. The CDR3 DNA is TGTGCCACCAGTGATTCGTTGATGGGAGGCGAGACCCAGTACTTC. This codes for CATSDSLMGGETQYF.

This clone was seen a few times. V gene TRBV4-1 combines with J gene TRBJ1-1; TRBD1 is a possible D gene (6 bases). The CDR3 spans 14 residues. V lost 2 bases and J lost 1, with 8 bases in between. Germline V gives CDR1 MGHRA, CDR2 YSYEKL. The CDR3 sequence is CASSQPGQNTEAFF. CDR3 bases: TGCGCCAGCAGCCAACCGGGACAGAACACTGAAGCTTTCTTT.

This chain joins TRBV5-4 and TRBJ1-2, with D uncertain. Trimming took 4 bases from V and 6 from J, leaving 19 bases between them. CDR3 length equals 15 residues. CDR1 and CDR2 (germline): SGHNT, YYREEE (reference sequence). The chain's CDR3 is CASSPYTFTSHGYTF. CDR3 DNA: TGTGCCAGCAGCCCTTACACTTTCACGTCCCATGGCTACACCTTC.

The chain recombines TRBV27 with TRBJ2-7; 11 nucleotides align to TRBD1. The germline gives CDR1 MNHEY, CDR2 SMNVEV (reference sequence). The ends lost 5 bases at V and 4 bases at J; junction bases unmatched: 7. The CDR3 consists of 15 residues. Here the CDR3 reads CASSGRTGGRYEQYF. CDR3 sequence (DNA): TGTGCCAGCAGTGGGAGGACAGGGGGCAGGTACGAGCAGTACTTC.